The following is a T cell receptor (beta chain) sequence with its context. Its antigen is currently not known. One end of the junction is discordant with germline, which a read error may explain. Using a constant-region primer and ProtoScript II reverse transcriptase, TCRbeta-specific cDNA was reverse-transcribed from around 500 ng total RNA. TCRbeta libraries were built with three nested multiplex PCR rounds, a slightly modified ARM-PCR procedure. Each of the first two PCR rounds ran for roughly 9 cycles and used multiplex TRBV1-TRBV30 forward primers together with a Cbeta reverse primer. Sample barcodes and Illumina adapters were attached in a final 25-cycle PCR using Deep VentR polymerase. Before sequencing, amplicons between 200 and 500 bp were purified from gel using a QIAquick gel extraction kit. An Illumina HiSeq 2500 was used to sequence the TCRbeta amplicons, generating 250-bp paired-end reads. The study's own analysis went as follows. To recover full CDR3 sequences, reads were quality-trimmed using Trimmomatic v0.33 and paired reads were then merged using FLASH v1.2.11. MiGEC v1.2.1b assigned V, D and J germline segments to the rearranged TCRbeta sequences. Clonotype statistics and Shannon-Wiener diversity indices were computed with VDJtools v1.0.0. To cut down on sampling bias, every analysis after diversity analysis relied on just the 250 most abundant clonotypes from each sample. The raw public reads went through TCRdb reprocessing: fastp at Q25, MiXCR clone calling, in-frame beta chains kept. CDR3 protein duplicates are merged, each entry listing the most common genes and DNA. The V and J calls reflect TCRdb's pipeline rather than the authors' work. The sample records around 99,000 distinct CDR3 sequences, about 73% of which are singletons. The ten largest clones capture around 26% of the sample.

The CDR3 sequence holds 12 residues, the cysteine and phenylalanine included. Only the CDR3 region is kept as DNA, spanning 36 bases read in frame from base 1. Looking up the germline V gene (reference sequence) yields CDR1 PRHDT and CDR2 FYEKMQ. Without any cell sorting, total RNA and DNA were extracted together from around 20-30 mg of bulk tissue using the AllPrep DNA/RNA mini kit. A few patients with histopathologically diagnosed primary liver carcinoma underwent surgical resection in China between late 2015 and early 2016. At the time of sampling, the patients were treatment-naive and had chronic HBV infection. Pieces of fresh tumor and adjacent tissue were cut in half, with one half kept in RNAlater at -80 degrees C and the other half sent for histology. The data derive from a study of tumor-infiltrating lymphocytes in primary liver carcinoma listed by TCRdb under 2017. Turning to the overall study: Of the five patients, three men and two women aged 30 to 69 years, four had hepatocellular carcinoma and one had combined HCC and intrahepatic cholangiocarcinoma. Tumors of the five patients were stage T1-T3 N0M0 with maximum diameters of roughly 4.2 to 11 cm. Each sample produced roughly 3.65 to 7.5 million productive TCRbeta reads, and read depth showed no significant difference between tissue types. TCRbeta repertoire sequencing, expression microarrays and whole-exome sequencing were combined in the study across five regions of each liver tumor, with adjacent normal tissue and blood also included. TCRbeta repertoire sequencing covered roughly 35 specimens from 5 patients: 25 or so tumor regions, 5 adjacent noncancerous liver tissues and 5 peripheral blood samples. High reproducibility was observed for the technical replicate repertoires, with mean shared-clone rates around 0.89 and correlation coefficients above 0.95. Results the study describes overall, beyond this receptor: The top 250 clones accounted for a significantly greater share of the repertoire in tumors than in blood (p = 0.039). Repertoire overlap was higher between tumor regions (mean roughly 36%) than tumor-adjacent (around 17%) or tumor-blood (approximately 14%) pairs, consistent with antigen-driven expansion. Bulk unsorted samples precluded comparing CD4+ and CD8+ T cell repertoires. The study included only a few patients, and the authors note findings should be validated in a larger study. Only the TCR beta chain was sequenced, so true repertoire diversity is likely underestimated because unpaired alpha chains were not captured.

Sequenced input: tumor-adjacent normal liver tissue. The TCR comes from a man aged 35-49 years with primary liver carcinoma and hepatitis B virus infection. In this chain, TRBV13 is recombined with TRBJ2-7, and TRBD1 may be the D gene, going by 5 matching bases. The CDR3 sequence is CDSSKGLCEQYF. The DNA sequence is as follows: TGTGACAGCAGTAAGGGGCTCTGCGAGCAGTACTTC.